The present T cell receptor (beta chain) was sequenced within a study of cytomegalovirus exposure and HLA in healthy donors. Per the germline V gene, CDR1 is SGHDN and CDR2 is FVKESK. This CDR3 region has 15 residues. V shed 6 bases and J shed 5 bases, with 17 bases lying between them. Broader study findings: Being productive about 87% or about 30% of the time was typical of most TCR beta V segments in an earlier analysis.

Concerning this clone: Its antigen is not identified.

With 60 Vbeta and 13 Jbeta primers, the PCR was carried out. Clones were sequenced by immunoSEQ multiplex PCR, and TCRdb holds only the in-frame ones, with some missing. Here the sample table reports about 99,000 clones. The genes are TRBV14 and TRBJ2-1; D may be TRBD1 (6 bases). This receptor was taken from a man between 35 and 55 years old in good health and CMV-seronegative. The sample comprised PBMCs. This CDR3 is CASRPDRDKNNEQFF. The DNA for the CDR3 is TGTGCCAGCAGACCGGACAGAGATAAAAACAATGAGCAGTTCTTC.